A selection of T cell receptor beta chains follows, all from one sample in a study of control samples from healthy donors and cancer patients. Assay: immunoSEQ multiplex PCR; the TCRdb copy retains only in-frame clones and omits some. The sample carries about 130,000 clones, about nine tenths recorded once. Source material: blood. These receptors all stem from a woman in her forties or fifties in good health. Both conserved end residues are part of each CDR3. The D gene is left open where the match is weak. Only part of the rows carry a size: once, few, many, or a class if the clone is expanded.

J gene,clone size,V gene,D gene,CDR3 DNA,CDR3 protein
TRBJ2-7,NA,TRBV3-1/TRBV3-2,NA,TGTGCCAGCAGCCAATCTGCCTACGAGCAGTACTTC,CASSQSAYEQYF
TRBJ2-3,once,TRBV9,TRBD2,TGTGCCAGCAGCGGAACTAGCGAGGGCACAGATACGCAGTATTTT,CASSGTSEGTDTQYF
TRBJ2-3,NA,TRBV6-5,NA,TGTGCCAGCAGTTTGAATCGGGCAAACACAGATACGCAGTATTTT,CASSLNRANTDTQYF
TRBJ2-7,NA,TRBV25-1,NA,TGTGCCAGCAGTGATGCAGGGAGCAACTACGAGCAGTACTTC,CASSDAGSNYEQYF
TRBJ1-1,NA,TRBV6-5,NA,TGTGCCAGCAGGCCAAGTGGGGGGCGCTCCACTGAAGCTTTCTTT,CASRPSGGRSTEAFF
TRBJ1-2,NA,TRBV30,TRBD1,TGTGCCTGGAGTATGGAGGGGGCGCAATGGCGTGGCTACACCTTC,CAWSMEGAQWRGYTF
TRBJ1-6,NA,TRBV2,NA,TGTGCCAGCAGTGAAGCACAGGGCTCCTCTCACAATTCACCCCTCCACTTT,CASSEAQGSSHNSPLHF
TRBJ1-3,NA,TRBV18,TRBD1,TGTGCCAGCTCAAGGACAGGCAATTCTGGAAACACCATATATTTT,CASSRTGNSGNTIYF
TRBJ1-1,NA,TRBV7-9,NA,TGTGCCAGCACCCCCCTGGTTAGCACTGAAGCTTTCTTT,CASTPLVSTEAFF
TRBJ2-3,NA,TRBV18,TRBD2,TGTGCCAGCTCACCTAGGGAGGGTGGCGCAGATACGCAGTATTTT,CASSPREGGADTQYF
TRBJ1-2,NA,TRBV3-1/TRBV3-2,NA,TGTGCCAGCAGCCGGAACAGCTATGGCTACACCTTC,CASSRNSYGYTF
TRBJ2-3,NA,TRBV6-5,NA,TGTGCCAGCAGTTACTACCTAGGAGGAGATACGCAGTATTTT,CASSYYLGGDTQYF
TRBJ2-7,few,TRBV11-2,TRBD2,TGTGCCAGCAGCCAAGCTAGCGGGCCCTCCTACGAGCAGTACTTC,CASSQASGPSYEQYF
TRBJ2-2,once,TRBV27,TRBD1,TGTGCCAGCAGGGACGAGAGGGGGCCTAGGGGCGGGGAGCTGTTTTTT,CASRDERGPRGGELFF
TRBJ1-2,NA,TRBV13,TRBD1,TGTGCCAGCAGCTTAGGCGGTCGGACAGGACACTATGGCTACACCTTC,CASSLGGRTGHYGYTF
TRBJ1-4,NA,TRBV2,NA,TGTGCCAGCAGTGAAGTGGGGCGGGAAAAACTGTTTTTT,CASSEVGREKLFF
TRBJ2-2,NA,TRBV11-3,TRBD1,TGTGCCAGCAGCTCGGGACAGGGGACCGGGGAGCTGTTTTTT,CASSSGQGTGELFF
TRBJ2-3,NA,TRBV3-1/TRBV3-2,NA,TGTGCCAGCAGCCAAGAAGGGCGGGGATACACAGATACGCAGTATTTT,CASSQEGRGYTDTQYF
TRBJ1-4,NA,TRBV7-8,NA,TGTGCCAGCAGCTTAACGGGCAGCGCCAATGAAAAACTGTTTTTT,CASSLTGSANEKLFF
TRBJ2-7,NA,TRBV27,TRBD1,TGTGCCAGCAGCCAAGGGGGGACAGGGCGGGGCGAGCAGTACTTC,CASSQGGTGRGEQYF
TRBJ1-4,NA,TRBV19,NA,TGTGCCACCGGGCCTGTGGGAAAACTGTTTTTT,CATGPVGKLFF
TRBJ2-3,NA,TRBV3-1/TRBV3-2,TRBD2,TGTGCCAGCAGCCAAGAGGGACTAGCGGGGGGGCCGGTAGATACGCAGTATTTT,CASSQEGLAGGPVDTQYF
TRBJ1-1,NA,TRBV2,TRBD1,TGTGCCAGCACGACAGGGGTGAACACTGAAGCTTTCTTT,CASTTGVNTEAFF
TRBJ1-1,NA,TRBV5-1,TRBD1,TGCGCCAGCAGCGCCGGACAGGGGGCGTCTGAAGCTTTCTTT,CASSAGQGASEAFF
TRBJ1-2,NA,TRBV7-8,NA,TGTGCCAGCAGCTTAGGAGACAGGAACTATGGCTACACCTTC,CASSLGDRNYGYTF
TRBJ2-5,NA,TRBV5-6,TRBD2,TGTGCCAGCAGCTGGGGGACTACCTACCAAGAGACCCAGTACTTC,CASSWGTTYQETQYF
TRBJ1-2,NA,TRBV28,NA,TGTGCCAGCAGTCCAATAGTCTATGGCTACACCTTC,CASSPIVYGYTF
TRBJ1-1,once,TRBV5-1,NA,TGCGCCAGCAGCTCCTCGGAGGGGTTGATCACTGAAGCTTTCTTT,CASSSSEGLITEAFF
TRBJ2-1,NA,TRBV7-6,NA,TGTGCCAGCAGCCCGGACCGTAGGGATGAGCAGTTCTTC,CASSPDRRDEQFF
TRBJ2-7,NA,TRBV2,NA,TGTGCCAGCAGTGCTACCGGGGGCAACGAGCAGTACTTC,CASSATGGNEQYF
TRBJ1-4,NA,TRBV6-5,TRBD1,TGTGCCAGCAGTAGACAGGGGCAGTCTGAAAAACTGTTTTTT,CASSRQGQSEKLFF
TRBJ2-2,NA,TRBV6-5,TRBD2,TGTGCCAGCAATCTAGCGGGGGGCCAAACCGGGGAGCTGTTTTTT,CASNLAGGQTGELFF
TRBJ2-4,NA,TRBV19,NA,TGTGCCAGTAGTGGTCCACGGGGTGGGTTAAACATTCAGTACTTC,CASSGPRGGLNIQYF
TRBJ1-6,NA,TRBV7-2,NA,TGTGCCAGCAGCTCCCCCGGACGTTCTAATTCACCCCTCCACTTT,CASSSPGRSNSPLHF
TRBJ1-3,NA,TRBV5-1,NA,TGCGCCAGCAGCTTGGCCGGGCAGAAGAGCTCTGGAAACACCATATATTTT,CASSLAGQKSSGNTIYF
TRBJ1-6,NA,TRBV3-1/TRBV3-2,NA,TGTGCCAGCAGCCAAGGGGGCAGCCTGGGTTCACCCCTCCACTTT,CASSQGGSLGSPLHF
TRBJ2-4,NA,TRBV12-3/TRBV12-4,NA,TGTGCCAGCAGTAAACTAGAAAACATTCAGTACTTC,CASSKLENIQYF
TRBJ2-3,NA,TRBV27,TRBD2,TGTGCCAGCAGTCCCCCACTAGCGGGGGGGCCAGATACGCAGTATTTT,CASSPPLAGGPDTQYF
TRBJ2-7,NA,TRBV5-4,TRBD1,TGTGCCAGCAGCGAGGGACAGACCTCCTACGAGCAGTACTTC,CASSEGQTSYEQYF
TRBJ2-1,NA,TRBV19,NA,TGTGCCAGTAGTATGGGCAGGGACAATGAGCAGTTCTTC,CASSMGRDNEQFF
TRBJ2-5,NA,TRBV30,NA,TGTGCCTGGAGTACGGGGGTGGGGGAGACCCAGTACTTC,CAWSTGVGETQYF